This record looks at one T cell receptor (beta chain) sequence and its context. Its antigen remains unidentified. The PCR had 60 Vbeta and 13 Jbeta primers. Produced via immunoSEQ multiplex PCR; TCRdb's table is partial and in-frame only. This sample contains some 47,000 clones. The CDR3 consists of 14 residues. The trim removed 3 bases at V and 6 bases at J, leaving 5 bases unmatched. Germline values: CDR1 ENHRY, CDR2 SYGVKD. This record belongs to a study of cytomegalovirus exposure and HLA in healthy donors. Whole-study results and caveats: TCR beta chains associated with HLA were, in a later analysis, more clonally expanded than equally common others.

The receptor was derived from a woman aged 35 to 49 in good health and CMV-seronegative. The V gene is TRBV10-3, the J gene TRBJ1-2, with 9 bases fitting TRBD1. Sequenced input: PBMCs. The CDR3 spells CAISELTGGDGYTF. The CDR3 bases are TGTGCCATCAGTGAATTGACAGGGGGGGATGGCTACACCTTC.